The 5 T cell receptor beta chains below all came from one sample that was sequenced in a study of CD8+CD57+ T cells in acquired aplastic anemia. Genomic DNA was employed as the template in profiling TCR beta VDJ and CDR3. TCRdb reprocessed the reads via MiXCR and lists one record per CDR3 protein. The table has a few hundred thousand distinct CDR3 sequences, 60% to 65% seen once. Sequenced: sorted CD4+, CD8+, or CD8+CD57+ T cells (not recorded which) from PBMCs. The origin of the receptors is a human donor in good health.

Only a few counts were recorded for this clonotype. V is TRBV19 and J is TRBJ2-7; a possible D gene is TRBD2 (5 bases). Germline V gene sequence: CDR1 LNHDA, CDR2 SQIVND (reference sequence). V was pared by 3 bases and J by 2 bases, with 11 bases between. The CDR3 totals 14 residues. The CDR3: CASSIGQRTYEQYF. For the CDR3, the DNA is TGTGCCAGTAGTATTGGCCAGCGGACCTACGAGCAGTACTTC.

This clonotype has a count of ten or more. This chain connects TRBV12-3 or TRBV12-4 to TRBJ2-2; 8 bases map to TRBD2. The V and J ends lost 6 bases and 5 bases, in that order; junction bases with no gene match: 5. The CDR3 sequence is 14 residues long. Here the CDR3 reads CASSRGGRTGELFF. Written as DNA, the CDR3 is TGTGCCAGCAGCCGGGGGGGCCGGACCGGGGAGCTGTTTTTT.

This clonotype has ten or more counts. The chain is built from TRBV6-2 or TRBV6-3 and TRBJ2-5; D not certain. Germline assignment: CDR1 MNHEY and CDR2 SVGEGT. The CDR3 spans 14 residues. V gave up 6 bases and J gave up 3 bases, with 14 bases separating them. The CDR3, as DNA: TGTGCCAGCAGCAAAGCAGACCGGGAAGAGACCCAGTACTTC. Translating it yields CASSKADREETQYF.

The rearrangement joins TRBV20-1 to TRBJ2-1, with 13 positions matching TRBD2. This CDR3 spans 14 amino acids. Germline V gene data show CDR1 as DFQATT and CDR2 as SNEGSKA (reference sequence). Unmatched junction bases numbered 3, after V lost 5 bases and J lost 5 bases. As DNA, the CDR3 is TGCAGTGCTGGGACTAGCGGGAAACACAATGAGCAGTTCTTC. Translation: CSAGTSGKHNEQFF.

As concerns this clonotype: A read error may account for a junction end that differs from germline. The rearrangement links TRBV5-1 to TRBJ2-7; no clear D gene. Germline CDR1 is SGHRS and CDR2 is YFSETQ. The CDR3 spans 13 residues. CDR3 bases: TGTGCCAGCAGCGCGGCACTCACGGGTGAGCAGTACTTC. Translating gives CASSAALTGEQYF.